These T cell receptor beta chains were read from a single sample in a study of CD8 T cells in ankylosing spondylitis. MiXCR was run by TCRdb on the 5' RACE reads, yielding one entry per CDR3 protein. The repertoire includes fewer than 500,000 distinct CDR3 sequences, 25% to 30% of them detected once, and over 0.8% sits in the top ten. The sample taken for sequencing was blood, either unsorted or a sorted T cell fraction (not recorded which). All receptors derive from a male donor with ankylosing spondylitis. The CDR3 runs from the conserved cysteine through the conserved F or W. The D gene is left open where the match is weak. Clone size, where shown, is once, few, many, or a class for clones that have expanded.

j_call: TRBJ2-7; clone_size: -; v_call: TRBV3-1; d_call: TRBD1; cdr3_nt: TGTGCCAGCAGCACATCCCGGACAGGGAATTACGAGCAGTACTTC; cdr3_aa: CASSTSRTGNYEQYF
j_call: TRBJ1-2; clone_size: -; v_call: TRBV7-2; d_call: TRBD1; cdr3_nt: TGTGCCAGCAGCTCTAGCCCGGACAGGAAAGATGGCTACACCTTC; cdr3_aa: CASSSSPDRKDGYTF
j_call: TRBJ2-1; clone_size: -; v_call: TRBV11-3; d_call: -; cdr3_nt: TGTGCCAGCAGCCCGGCCGGGGATGAGCAGTTCTTC; cdr3_aa: CASSPAGDEQFF
j_call: TRBJ1-3; clone_size: few; v_call: TRBV11-2; d_call: -; cdr3_nt: TGTGCCAGCAGTGGAAGTAGGGGCTCTGGAAACACCATATATTTT; cdr3_aa: CASSGSRGSGNTIYF
j_call: TRBJ2-2; clone_size: few; v_call: TRBV4-1; d_call: -; cdr3_nt: TGCGCCAGCAGCCAAGATTCCGGGACTCCCATCACCGGGGAGCTGTTTTTT; cdr3_aa: CASSQDSGTPITGELFF
j_call: TRBJ2-5; clone_size: -; v_call: TRBV10-3; d_call: -; cdr3_nt: TGTGCCATCAGAGGGACCCCGGGGGAGACCCAGTACTTC; cdr3_aa: CAIRGTPGETQYF
j_call: TRBJ2-2; clone_size: -; v_call: TRBV24-1; d_call: -; cdr3_nt: TGTGCCACCAGTGATTTACCGACCGAGGGCACCGGGGAGCTGTTTTTT; cdr3_aa: CATSDLPTEGTGELFF
j_call: TRBJ2-1; clone_size: -; v_call: TRBV2; d_call: -; cdr3_nt: TGTGCCAGACGAAAGGAGAGGGGGATCCAGTTCTTC; cdr3_aa: CARRKERGIQFF
j_call: TRBJ1-4; clone_size: -; v_call: TRBV5-1; d_call: -; cdr3_nt: TGCGCCAGCAGCTTGCAGGGACAAAATAATGAAAAACTGTTTTTT; cdr3_aa: CASSLQGQNNEKLFF
j_call: TRBJ2-2; clone_size: few; v_call: TRBV11-2; d_call: -; cdr3_nt: TGTGCCAGCAGCTTCGGCCAAGGCCATGCGAACACCGGGGAGCTGTTTTTT; cdr3_aa: CASSFGQGHANTGELFF
j_call: TRBJ2-5; clone_size: few; v_call: TRBV7-2; d_call: -; cdr3_nt: TGTGCCAGCAGCCCGGGACTTACTTTACTCCAAGAGACCCAGTACTTC; cdr3_aa: CASSPGLTLLQETQYF
j_call: TRBJ1-3; clone_size: -; v_call: TRBV11-2; d_call: TRBD1; cdr3_nt: TGTGCCAGCAGTCATCGACAGGGGGGACTCTCTGGAAACACCATATATTTT; cdr3_aa: CASSHRQGGLSGNTIYF
j_call: TRBJ2-1; clone_size: -; v_call: TRBV13; d_call: TRBD1; cdr3_nt: TGTGCCAGCAGCTTAGTAGGGACAGGGACCTACAATGAGCAGTTCTTC; cdr3_aa: CASSLVGTGTYNEQFF
j_call: TRBJ2-1; clone_size: -; v_call: TRBV11-2; d_call: -; cdr3_nt: TGTGCCAGCAGCTTCGGGGAATACAATGAGCAGTTCTTC; cdr3_aa: CASSFGEYNEQFF
j_call: TRBJ1-1; clone_size: -; v_call: TRBV7-9; d_call: TRBD1; cdr3_nt: TGTGCCAGCAGCTTAGCTTCAACAGGGGTTGCGGCTGAAGCTTTCTTT; cdr3_aa: CASSLASTGVAAEAFF
j_call: TRBJ2-3; clone_size: -; v_call: TRBV24-1; d_call: TRBD1; cdr3_nt: TGTGCCACCAGTGATGGGGGGACAGGGGTTCCGACAGATACGCAGTATTTT; cdr3_aa: CATSDGGTGVPTDTQYF
j_call: TRBJ2-1; clone_size: once; v_call: TRBV4-1; d_call: TRBD2; cdr3_nt: TGCGCCAGCAGCCAATTGGGACTAGCGGCCAATGAGCAGTTCTTC; cdr3_aa: CASSQLGLAANEQFF
j_call: TRBJ2-7; clone_size: few; v_call: TRBV7-6; d_call: -; cdr3_nt: TGTGCCAGCAGCTTATCGGGCAGGGGTTCCTACGAGCAGTACTTC; cdr3_aa: CASSLSGRGSYEQYF
j_call: TRBJ2-5; clone_size: few; v_call: TRBV2; d_call: TRBD2; cdr3_nt: TGTGCCAGCAGTGGGACTAGCGGGAGGTTAGAGACCCAGTACTTC; cdr3_aa: CASSGTSGRLETQYF
j_call: TRBJ2-5; clone_size: few; v_call: TRBV6-1; d_call: TRBD1; cdr3_nt: TGTGCCAGCAGTCCCTGGACAGGGGGCCGCCAAGAGACCCAGTACTTC; cdr3_aa: CASSPWTGGRQETQYF
j_call: TRBJ2-7; clone_size: -; v_call: TRBV5-6; d_call: -; cdr3_nt: TGTGCCAGCAGCCCGGTGGGGGGTCGTCGCACCTACGAGCAGTACTTC; cdr3_aa: CASSPVGGRRTYEQYF
j_call: TRBJ2-1; clone_size: few; v_call: TRBV27; d_call: -; cdr3_nt: TGTGCCAGCAGTTTACTCTCTAGACGGAATGAGCAGTTCTTC; cdr3_aa: CASSLLSRRNEQFF
j_call: TRBJ1-1; clone_size: few; v_call: TRBV16; d_call: -; cdr3_nt: TGTGCCAGCAGCCCCTCAGGTCGGACGCAGAACACTGAAGCTTTCTTT; cdr3_aa: CASSPSGRTQNTEAFF
j_call: TRBJ1-2; clone_size: -; v_call: TRBV20-1; d_call: -; cdr3_nt: TGCAGTGCTAGTTTGGTCGGGGCCATAAGACTATCGAACTATGGCTACACCTTC; cdr3_aa: CSASLVGAIRLSNYGYTF
j_call: TRBJ2-5; clone_size: -; v_call: TRBV5-1; d_call: TRBD1; cdr3_nt: TGCGCCAGCAGCTCCGGGACAGGGCCCCAAGAGACCCAGTACTTC; cdr3_aa: CASSSGTGPQETQYF
j_call: TRBJ2-3; clone_size: few; v_call: TRBV5-1; d_call: TRBD2; cdr3_nt: TGCGCCACTTCACTAGCGGGAGGCACAGATACGCAGTATTTT; cdr3_aa: CATSLAGGTDTQYF
j_call: TRBJ2-1; clone_size: -; v_call: TRBV29-1; d_call: -; cdr3_nt: TGCAGCGTAACCCGTGAGGGGGGCTCCTACAATGAGCAGTTCTTC; cdr3_aa: CSVTREGGSYNEQFF
j_call: TRBJ1-5; clone_size: -; v_call: TRBV3-1; d_call: -; cdr3_nt: TGTGCCAGCAGCCAAGTACCAGGGGGCAATCAGCCCCAGCATTTT; cdr3_aa: CASSQVPGGNQPQHF
j_call: TRBJ2-7; clone_size: -; v_call: TRBV10-3; d_call: TRBD2; cdr3_nt: TGTGCCATCAGTGAGTCGAGTGGGCTAGCGGGGTCCTACGAGCAGTACTTC; cdr3_aa: CAISESSGLAGSYEQYF
j_call: TRBJ2-1; clone_size: -; v_call: TRBV4-2; d_call: -; cdr3_nt: TGTGCCAGCAGCCAAGAGGGGAAATCCTACAATGAGCAGTTCTTC; cdr3_aa: CASSQEGKSYNEQFF
j_call: TRBJ1-2; clone_size: -; v_call: TRBV4-2; d_call: TRBD1; cdr3_nt: TGTGCCAGCAGCAGAGCCGGGACAGCCAACTATGGCTACACCTTC; cdr3_aa: CASSRAGTANYGYTF
j_call: TRBJ2-5; clone_size: -; v_call: TRBV20-1; d_call: -; cdr3_nt: TGCAGTGCTTTGAGCCCGACGTACCAAGAGACCCAGTACTTC; cdr3_aa: CSALSPTYQETQYF
j_call: TRBJ1-4; clone_size: -; v_call: TRBV7-7; d_call: -; cdr3_nt: TGTGCCAGCAGAGTTTGGGAAAGACCCCGTGAAAAACTGTTTTTT; cdr3_aa: CASRVWERPREKLFF
j_call: TRBJ2-1; clone_size: -; v_call: TRBV4-1; d_call: TRBD2; cdr3_nt: TGCGCCAGCAGCGCCCCACGAGCGGGAGGTTACAATGAGCAGTTCTTC; cdr3_aa: CASSAPRAGGYNEQFF
j_call: TRBJ1-2; clone_size: few; v_call: TRBV27; d_call: -; cdr3_nt: TGTGCCAGCAGCGCGGGGTCCTATGGCTACACCTTC; cdr3_aa: CASSAGSYGYTF
j_call: TRBJ1-2; clone_size: -; v_call: TRBV12-3/TRBV12-4; d_call: -; cdr3_nt: TGTGCCAGCAGTCTATATCCTATCTCCGGTGACTATGGCTACACCTTC; cdr3_aa: CASSLYPISGDYGYTF
j_call: TRBJ2-3; clone_size: once; v_call: TRBV5-8; d_call: -; cdr3_nt: TGTGCCAGCAGCTTGCACCTTTCTAGCACAGATACGCAGTATTTT; cdr3_aa: CASSLHLSSTDTQYF